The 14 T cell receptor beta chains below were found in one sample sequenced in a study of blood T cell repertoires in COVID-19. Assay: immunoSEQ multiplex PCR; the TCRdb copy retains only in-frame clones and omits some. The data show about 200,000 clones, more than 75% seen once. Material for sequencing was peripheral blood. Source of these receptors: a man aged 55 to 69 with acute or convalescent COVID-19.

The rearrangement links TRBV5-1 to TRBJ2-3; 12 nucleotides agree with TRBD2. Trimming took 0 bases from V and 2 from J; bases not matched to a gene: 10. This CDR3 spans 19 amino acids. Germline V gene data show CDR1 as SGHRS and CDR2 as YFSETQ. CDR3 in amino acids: CASSLDTSGGSLSTDTQYF. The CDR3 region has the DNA TGCGCCAGCAGCTTGGACACTAGCGGGGGGTCCTTATCCACAGATACGCAGTATTTT.

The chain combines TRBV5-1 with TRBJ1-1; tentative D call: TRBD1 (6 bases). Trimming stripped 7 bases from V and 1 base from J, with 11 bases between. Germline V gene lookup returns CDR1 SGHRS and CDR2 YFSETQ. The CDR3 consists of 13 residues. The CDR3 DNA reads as TGCGCCAGCCAGGGGTCGGAGAACACTGAAGCTTTCTTT. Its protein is CASQGSENTEAFF.

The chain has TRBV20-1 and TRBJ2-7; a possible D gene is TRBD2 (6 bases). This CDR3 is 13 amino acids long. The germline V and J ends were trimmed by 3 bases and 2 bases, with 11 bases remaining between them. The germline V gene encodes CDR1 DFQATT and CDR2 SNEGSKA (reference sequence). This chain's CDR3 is CSASGRLPYEQYF. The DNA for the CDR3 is TGCAGTGCTAGTGGGAGGCTTCCCTACGAGCAGTACTTC.

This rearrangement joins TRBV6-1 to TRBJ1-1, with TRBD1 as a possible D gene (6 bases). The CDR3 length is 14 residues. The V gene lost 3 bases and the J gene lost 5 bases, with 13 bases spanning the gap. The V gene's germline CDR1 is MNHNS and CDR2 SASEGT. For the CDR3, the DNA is TGTGCCAGCAGTGATCTGCAGGGGAGAACTGAAGCTTTCTTT. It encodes CASSDLQGRTEAFF.

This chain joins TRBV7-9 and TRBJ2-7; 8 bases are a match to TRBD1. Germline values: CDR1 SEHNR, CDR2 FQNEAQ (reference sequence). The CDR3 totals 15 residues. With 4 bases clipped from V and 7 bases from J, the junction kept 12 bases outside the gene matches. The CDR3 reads CASSSPGTGRREQYF. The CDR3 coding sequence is TGTGCCAGCAGCTCTCCCGGGACAGGCCGCAGGGAGCAGTACTTC.

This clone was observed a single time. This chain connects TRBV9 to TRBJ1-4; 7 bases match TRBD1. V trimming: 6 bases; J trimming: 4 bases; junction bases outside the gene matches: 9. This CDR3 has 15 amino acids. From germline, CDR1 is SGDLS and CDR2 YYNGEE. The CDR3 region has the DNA TGTGCCAGCACCCTCGGGACAGCCCTTAATGAAAAACTGTTTTTT. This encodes CASTLGTALNEKLFF.

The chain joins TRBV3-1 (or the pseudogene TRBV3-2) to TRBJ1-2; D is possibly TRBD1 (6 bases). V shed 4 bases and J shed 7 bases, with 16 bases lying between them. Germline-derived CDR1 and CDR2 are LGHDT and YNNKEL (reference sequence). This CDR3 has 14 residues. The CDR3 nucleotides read TGTGCCAGCAGCCGGGTTGGCAGGGGTGGTGGCTACACCTTC. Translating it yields CASSRVGRGGGYTF.

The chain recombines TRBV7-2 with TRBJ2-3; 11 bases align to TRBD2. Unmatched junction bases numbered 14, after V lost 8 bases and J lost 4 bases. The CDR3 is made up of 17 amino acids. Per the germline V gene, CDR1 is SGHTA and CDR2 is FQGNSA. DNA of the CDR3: TGTGCCAGCCGCTCGCCGGGACTAGCGGCTGGCGCAGATACGCAGTATTTT. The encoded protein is CASRSPGLAAGADTQYF.

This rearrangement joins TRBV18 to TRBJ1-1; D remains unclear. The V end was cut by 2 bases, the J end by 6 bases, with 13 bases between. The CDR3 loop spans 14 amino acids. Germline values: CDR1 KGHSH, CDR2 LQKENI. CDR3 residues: CASSPATGRPEAFF. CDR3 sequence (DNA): TGTGCCAGCTCACCAGCGACGGGGAGGCCTGAAGCTTTCTTT. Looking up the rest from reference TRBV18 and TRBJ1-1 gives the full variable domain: NAGVMQNPRHLVRRRGQEARLRCSPMKGHSHVYWYRQLPEEGLKFMVYLQKENIIDESGMPKERFSAEFPKEGPSILRIQQVVRGDSAAYFCASSPATGRPEAFFGQGTRLTVV.

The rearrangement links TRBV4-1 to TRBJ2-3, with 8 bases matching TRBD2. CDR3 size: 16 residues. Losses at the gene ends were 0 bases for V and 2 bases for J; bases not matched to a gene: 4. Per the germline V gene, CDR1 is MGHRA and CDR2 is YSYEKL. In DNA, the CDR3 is TGCGCCAGCAGCCAAGATTTGCGGGGGGTCACAGATACGCAGTATTTT. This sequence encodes CASSQDLRGVTDTQYF.

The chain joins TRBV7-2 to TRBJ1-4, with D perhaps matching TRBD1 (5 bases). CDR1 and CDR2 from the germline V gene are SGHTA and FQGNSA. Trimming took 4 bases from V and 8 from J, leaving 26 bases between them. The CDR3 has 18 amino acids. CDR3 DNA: TGTGCCAGCAGCTCAGGGCCCGGAGCAAATACAGCGTCCGAAAAACTGTTTTTT. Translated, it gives CASSSGPGANTASEKLFF.

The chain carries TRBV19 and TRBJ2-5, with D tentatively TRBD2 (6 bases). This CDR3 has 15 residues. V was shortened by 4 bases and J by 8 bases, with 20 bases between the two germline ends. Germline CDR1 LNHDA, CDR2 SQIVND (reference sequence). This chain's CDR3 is CASSTRHLGDFTQYF. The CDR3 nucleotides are TGTGCCAGTAGTACGCGACACTTGGGGGACTTTACCCAGTACTTC.

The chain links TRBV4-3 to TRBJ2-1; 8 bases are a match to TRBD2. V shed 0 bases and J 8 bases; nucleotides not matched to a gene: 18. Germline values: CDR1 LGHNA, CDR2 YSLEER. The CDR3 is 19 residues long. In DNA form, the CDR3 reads TGCGCCAGCAGCCAAGATCAAGGTGTGAGTGGGACTAGTGATGATGAGCAGTTCTTC. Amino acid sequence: CASSQDQGVSGTSDDEQFF.

The CDR3 sequence is CASSPGPASNTEAFF. CDR3 in DNA: TGCGCCAGCAGCCCGGGTCCAGCTTCAAACACTGAAGCTTTCTTT. The J gene is TRBJ1-1, the V gene TRBV5-1; D ambiguous. This CDR3 contains 15 residues. V was shortened by 4 bases and J by 2 bases, with 15 bases between the two germline ends. Per the germline V gene, CDR1 is SGHRS and CDR2 is YFSETQ.